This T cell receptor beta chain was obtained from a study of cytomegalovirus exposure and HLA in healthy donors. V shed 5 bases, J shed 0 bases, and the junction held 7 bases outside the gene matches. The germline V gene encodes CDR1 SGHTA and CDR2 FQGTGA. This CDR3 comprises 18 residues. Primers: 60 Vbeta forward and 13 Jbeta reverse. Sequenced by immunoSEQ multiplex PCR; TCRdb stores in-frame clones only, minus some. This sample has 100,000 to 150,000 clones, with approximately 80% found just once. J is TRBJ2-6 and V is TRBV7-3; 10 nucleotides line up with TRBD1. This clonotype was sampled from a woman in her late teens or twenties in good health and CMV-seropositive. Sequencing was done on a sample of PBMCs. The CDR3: CASSGSGTGVSGANVLTF. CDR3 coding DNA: TGTGCCAGCAGCGGCTCCGGGACAGGGGTCTCTGGGGCCAACGTCCTGACTTTC.